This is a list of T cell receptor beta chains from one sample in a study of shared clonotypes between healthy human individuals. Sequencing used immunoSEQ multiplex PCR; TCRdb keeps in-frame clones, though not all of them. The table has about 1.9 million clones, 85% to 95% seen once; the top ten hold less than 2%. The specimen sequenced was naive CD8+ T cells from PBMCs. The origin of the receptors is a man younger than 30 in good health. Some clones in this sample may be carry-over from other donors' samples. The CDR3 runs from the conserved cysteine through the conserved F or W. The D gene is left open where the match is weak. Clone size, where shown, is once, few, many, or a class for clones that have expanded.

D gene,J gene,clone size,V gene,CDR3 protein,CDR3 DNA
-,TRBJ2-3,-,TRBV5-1,CASGTDTQYF,TGCGCCAGCGGCACAGATACGCAGTATTTT
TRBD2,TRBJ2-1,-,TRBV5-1,CASSSSGTNEQFF,TGCGCCAGCAGCTCTAGCGGAACCAATGAGCAGTTCTTC
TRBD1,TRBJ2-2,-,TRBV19,CASSPLDRGLTGELFF,TGTGCCAGTAGTCCCCTGGACAGGGGGCTCACCGGGGAGCTGTTTTTT
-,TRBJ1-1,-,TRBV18,CASSPPVYYTEAFF,TGTGCCAGCTCACCACCGGTGTATTACACTGAAGCTTTCTTT
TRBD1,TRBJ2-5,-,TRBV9,CASSDLQGAGVTQYF,TGTGCCAGCAGCGACCTACAGGGGGCGGGTGTGACCCAGTACTTC
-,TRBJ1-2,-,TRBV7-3,CASSPLGGSDYGYTF,TGTGCCAGCAGCCCCTTAGGGGGGTCCGACTATGGCTACACCTTC
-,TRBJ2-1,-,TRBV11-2,CASSLVGGGDNEQFF,TGTGCCAGCAGCTTAGTTGGGGGTGGTGATAATGAGCAGTTCTTC
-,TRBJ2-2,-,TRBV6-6,CASCLPGLTNTGELFF,TGTGCCAGCTGTCTTCCCGGGTTGACGAACACCGGGGAGCTGTTTTTT
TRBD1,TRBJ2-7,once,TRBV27,CASSQQGYHEQYF,TGTGCCAGCAGCCAACAGGGGTACCACGAGCAGTACTTC
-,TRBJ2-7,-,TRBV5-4,CASSLAEEPYEQYF,TGTGCCAGCAGCTTGGCCGAGGAGCCCTACGAGCAGTACTTC
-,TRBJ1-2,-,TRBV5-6,CASSFGTRGTNYGYTF,TGTGCCAGCAGCTTCGGTACGAGGGGTACTAACTATGGCTACACCTTC
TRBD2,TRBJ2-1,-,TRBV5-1,CASSPRLAGDYNEQFF,TGCGCCAGCAGCCCCAGACTAGCGGGAGATTACAATGAGCAGTTCTTC
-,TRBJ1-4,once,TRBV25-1,CASSTPGGDEKLFF,TGTGCCAGCAGTACGCCCGGGGGGGATGAAAAACTGTTTTTT
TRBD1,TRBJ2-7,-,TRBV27,CASSPWTGGPFYEQYF,TGTGCCAGCAGTCCTTGGACAGGGGGACCTTTCTACGAGCAGTACTTC
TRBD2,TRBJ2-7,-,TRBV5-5,CASSLGLAGGPSREQYF,TGTGCCAGCAGCTTGGGACTAGCGGGAGGGCCCTCACGGGAGCAGTACTTC
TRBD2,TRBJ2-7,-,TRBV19,CASSKFGPGLAYYEQYF,TGTGCCAGTAGTAAGTTTGGCCCGGGACTAGCGTACTACGAGCAGTACTTC
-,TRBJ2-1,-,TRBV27,CASSFPGFVRDLSYNEQFF,TGTGCCAGCAGTTTCCCGGGGTTCGTGCGGGACCTTTCCTACAATGAGCAGTTCTTC
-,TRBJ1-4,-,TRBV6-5,CASSVDLSNNEKLFF,TGTGCCAGCAGTGTGGACCTATCCAATAATGAAAAACTGTTTTTT
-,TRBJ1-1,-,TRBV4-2,CASSPEGGLRTEAFF,TGTGCCAGCAGCCCCGAGGGGGGCCTAAGGACTGAAGCTTTCTTT
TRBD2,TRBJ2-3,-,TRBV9,CASSSPGGLAGGADTQYF,TGTGCCAGCAGCTCCCCGGGGGGGCTGGCGGGTGGGGCAGATACGCAGTATTTT
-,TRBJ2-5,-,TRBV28,CASSLPARRVETQYF,TGTGCCAGCAGCCTTCCTGCTCGCAGGGTAGAGACCCAGTACTTC
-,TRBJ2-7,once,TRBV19,CASGGTDKQYF,TGTGCCAGTGGGGGGACAGACAAGCAGTACTTC
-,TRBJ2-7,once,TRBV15,CATSRDRQGGYEQYF,TGTGCCACCAGCAGAGACAGGCAGGGTGGGTACGAGCAGTACTTC
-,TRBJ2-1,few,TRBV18,CASSPGAGEQFF,TGTGCCAGCTCACCTGGGGCTGGCGAGCAGTTCTTC
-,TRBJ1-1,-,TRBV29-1,CSVESLSGPEAFF,TGCAGCGTTGAGTCTCTGTCGGGCCCTGAAGCTTTCTTT
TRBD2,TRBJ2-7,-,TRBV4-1,CASTGLAGGPEQYF,TGCGCCAGCACGGGACTAGCGGGAGGGCCCGAGCAGTACTTC
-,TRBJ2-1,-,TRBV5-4,CASSSDNEQFF,TGTGCCAGCAGCAGCGACAATGAGCAGTTCTTC
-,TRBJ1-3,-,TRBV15,CATSRGSGEGNTIYF,TGTGCCACCAGCAGAGGGTCAGGGGAGGGAAACACCATATATTTT
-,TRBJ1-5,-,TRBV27,CASSLGGARQPQHF,TGTGCCAGCAGTTTAGGGGGGGCTAGGCAGCCCCAGCATTTT
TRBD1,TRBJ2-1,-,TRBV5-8,CASSYGTGGGYEQFF,TGTGCCAGCAGCTACGGGACAGGGGGCGGCTATGAGCAGTTCTTC
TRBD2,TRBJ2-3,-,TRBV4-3,CASSREWGGLDTQYF,TGCGCCAGCAGCCGGGAGTGGGGAGGGTTAGATACGCAGTATTTT